This TCR beta chain was sequenced in a study of T cell responses to AZD1222 COVID-19 vaccine. This CDR3 spans 15 amino acids. Here immunoSEQ multiplex PCR was the method, and the copy in TCRdb shows in-frame clones only, minus some. Seen here are more than 140,000 clones, 88% observed once, and the top ten hold around 2.3%. The chain is built from TRBV21-1 and TRBJ1-2. TRBV21-1 is termed a pseudogene. Specimen: peripheral blood, collected on day 0 of AZD1222 vaccination. The clonotype was recovered from an adult in good health. Here the CDR3 DNA reads TGTGCCAGCAGCAAGGGAGAGGCCCAAAAATCTGGCTACACCTTC. This encodes CASSKGEAQKSGYTF.